This T cell receptor beta chain was sequenced in a study of control samples from healthy donors and cancer patients. Libraries were prepared by immunoSEQ multiplex PCR; TCRdb keeps only in-frame clonotypes and omits some of them. The data hold under 200,000 clones, with 85% to 95% observed a single time. This CDR3 is built from 15 residues. Germline V gene lookup returns CDR1 SGHNT and CDR2 YYREEE (reference sequence). V lost 2 bases and J lost 3; bases outside the gene matches: 6. The sequence came from a woman aged 55-69 years in good health. Sequenced material: blood. V gene TRBV5-4 combines with J gene TRBJ2-3, with 7 bases fitting TRBD1. The CDR3 spells CASSFRDSMTDTQYF. The CDR3 nucleotides are TGTGCCAGCAGCTTCCGGGACAGCATGACAGATACGCAGTATTTT.